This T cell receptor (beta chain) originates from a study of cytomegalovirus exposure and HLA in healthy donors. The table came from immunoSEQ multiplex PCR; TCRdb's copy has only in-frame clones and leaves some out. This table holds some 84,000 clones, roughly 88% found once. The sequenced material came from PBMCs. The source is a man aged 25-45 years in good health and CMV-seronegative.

CDR3 residues: CASSLGDRTNTGELFF. CDR3 bases: TGTGCCAGCAGCTTAGGGGACAGGACGAACACCGGGGAGCTGTTTTTT. J is TRBJ2-2 and V is TRBV11-2; the match to TRBD1 covers 8 bases. CDR3 size: 16 residues. Trimming at V came to 1 base and at J to 0 bases, leaving 1 base not matched to a gene. The germline V gene encodes CDR1 SGHAT and CDR2 FQNNGV.